This is a list of T cell receptor beta chains from one sample in a study of blood T cell repertoires in COVID-19. The protocol was immunoSEQ multiplex PCR, while the TCRdb copy is restricted to in-frame clones and leaves out a portion. The sample carries 350,000 to 450,000 clones, roughly 80% recorded once. The material sequenced was PBMCs or T cells enriched from blood (not recorded which). The source of these receptors is a woman aged 50 to 65 who had recovered from COVID-19. Both conserved end residues are part of each CDR3. D genes are given only for firm matches. Some rows mark clone size as missing; the rest say once, few, many or name a class of expanded clone.

cdr3_aa: CASSLTSGKYNEQFF
cdr3_nt: TGTGCCAGCAGCCTCACTAGCGGGAAATACAATGAGCAGTTCTTC
j_call: TRBJ2-1
cdr3_length: 15
d_call: TRBD2
v_call: TRBV7-2
clone_size: .

cdr3_aa: CASSIELGYAAEQFF
cdr3_nt: TGTGCCAGTAGTATAGAGCTGGGTTATGCGGCTGAGCAGTTCTTC
j_call: TRBJ2-1
cdr3_length: 15
d_call: .
v_call: TRBV19
clone_size: .

cdr3_aa: CASSQDRGRRDSYNEQFF
cdr3_nt: TGCGCCAGCAGCCAGGACAGGGGGCGGAGGGACTCCTACAATGAGCAGTTCTTC
j_call: TRBJ2-1
cdr3_length: 18
d_call: TRBD1
v_call: TRBV4-1
clone_size: once

cdr3_aa: CASSLPGFEKLFF
cdr3_nt: TGCGCCAGCAGCCTTCCGGGGTTCGAAAAACTGTTTTTT
j_call: TRBJ1-4
cdr3_length: 13
d_call: .
v_call: TRBV4-1
clone_size: .

cdr3_aa: CASSVVGTADGYTF
cdr3_nt: TGTGCCAGCAGCGTAGTAGGGACAGCGGATGGCTACACCTTC
j_call: TRBJ1-2
cdr3_length: 14
d_call: TRBD1
v_call: TRBV9
clone_size: .

cdr3_aa: CASSIEGRNTEAFF
cdr3_nt: TGTGCCAGTAGTATAGAGGGGCGGAACACTGAAGCTTTCTTT
j_call: TRBJ1-1
cdr3_length: 14
d_call: .
v_call: TRBV19
clone_size: .

cdr3_aa: CASSPYRDTEAFF
cdr3_nt: TGTGCCAGCAGCCCATACAGGGACACTGAAGCTTTCTTT
j_call: TRBJ1-1
cdr3_length: 13
d_call: .
v_call: TRBV3-1/TRBV3-2
clone_size: few

cdr3_aa: CASSRGQGGSNQPQHF
cdr3_nt: TGTGCCAGCAGCCGCGGACAGGGTGGGAGCAATCAGCCCCAGCATTTT
j_call: TRBJ1-5
cdr3_length: 16
d_call: TRBD1
v_call: TRBV9
clone_size: once

cdr3_aa: CASSNREPAFVGAF
cdr3_nt: TGTGCCAGTAGTAACCGGGAGCCGGCTTTCGTTGGGGCCTTC
j_call: TRBJ1-2
cdr3_length: 14
d_call: .
v_call: TRBV19
clone_size: once

cdr3_aa: CASSLKGAEAFF
cdr3_nt: TGTGCCAGCAGCTTAAAAGGGGCTGAAGCTTTCTTT
j_call: TRBJ1-1
cdr3_length: 12
d_call: .
v_call: TRBV11-3
clone_size: .

cdr3_aa: CASSRRGWITEAFF
cdr3_nt: TGTGCCAGCAGCCGGAGGGGATGGATCACTGAAGCTTTCTTT
j_call: TRBJ1-1
cdr3_length: 14
d_call: .
v_call: TRBV3-1/TRBV3-2
clone_size: few

cdr3_aa: CASSPRLGQNGYTF
cdr3_nt: TGTGCCAGCAGTCCACGACTGGGACAGAATGGCTACACCTTC
j_call: TRBJ1-2
cdr3_length: 14
d_call: TRBD1
v_call: TRBV28
clone_size: .

cdr3_aa: CASRGQPNYGYTF
cdr3_nt: TGTGCCAGTAGGGGACAGCCTAACTATGGCTACACCTTC
j_call: TRBJ1-2
cdr3_length: 13
d_call: TRBD1
v_call: TRBV6-5
clone_size: .

cdr3_aa: CAWSGGQTNEKLFF
cdr3_nt: TGTGCCTGGAGTGGGGGACAGACTAATGAAAAACTGTTTTTT
j_call: TRBJ1-4
cdr3_length: 14
d_call: TRBD1
v_call: TRBV30
clone_size: .

cdr3_aa: CASSIQGLNTEAFF
cdr3_nt: TGTGCCAGTAGTATTCAGGGGTTGAACACTGAAGCTTTCTTT
j_call: TRBJ1-1
cdr3_length: 14
d_call: .
v_call: TRBV19
clone_size: .

cdr3_aa: CASSTPLGGGASDEQFF
cdr3_nt: TGCGCCAGCAGCACACCCCTAGGCGGGGGGGCGAGCGATGAGCAGTTCTTC
j_call: TRBJ2-1
cdr3_length: 17
d_call: TRBD2
v_call: TRBV5-1
clone_size: .

cdr3_aa: CASSRIRETGNTIYF
cdr3_nt: TGTGCCAGCAGCCGCATCAGGGAAACTGGAAACACCATATATTTT
j_call: TRBJ1-3
cdr3_length: 15
d_call: .
v_call: TRBV7-9
clone_size: .

cdr3_aa: CATSRDSYEAFF
cdr3_nt: TGTGCCACCAGCAGAGACTCTTATGAAGCTTTCTTT
j_call: TRBJ1-1
cdr3_length: 12
d_call: .
v_call: TRBV15
clone_size: .

cdr3_aa: CASSLPTGEMNTEAFF
cdr3_nt: TGTGCCAGCAGCCTGCCGACAGGGGAAATGAACACTGAAGCTTTCTTT
j_call: TRBJ1-1
cdr3_length: 16
d_call: TRBD1
v_call: TRBV7-6
clone_size: .

cdr3_aa: CASSLQPGSQETQYF
cdr3_nt: TGCGCCAGCAGCCTTCAACCCGGGTCCCAAGAGACCCAGTACTTC
j_call: TRBJ2-5
cdr3_length: 15
d_call: .
v_call: TRBV5-1
clone_size: .

cdr3_aa: CASSLTGEGYGYTF
cdr3_nt: TGCGCCAGCAGCTTAACAGGGGAAGGCTATGGCTACACCTTC
j_call: TRBJ1-2
cdr3_length: 14
d_call: TRBD1
v_call: TRBV5-1
clone_size: .

cdr3_aa: CASSIRDRGGYEQYF
cdr3_nt: TGTGCCAGTAGTATCCGGGACAGGGGTGGATACGAGCAGTACTTC
j_call: TRBJ2-7
cdr3_length: 15
d_call: TRBD1
v_call: TRBV19
clone_size: once

cdr3_aa: CASSEYQSGVAPQYF
cdr3_nt: TGTGCCAGCAGTGAATATCAGTCCGGAGTGGCTCCTCAGTACTTC
j_call: TRBJ2-7
cdr3_length: 15
d_call: .
v_call: TRBV25-1
clone_size: few

cdr3_aa: CASSLSISGNTIYF
cdr3_nt: TGTGCCAGCAGCTTATCCATCTCTGGAAACACCATATATTTT
j_call: TRBJ1-3
cdr3_length: 14
d_call: .
v_call: TRBV11-2
clone_size: .

cdr3_aa: CASSPRTGGHEQYF
cdr3_nt: TGTGCCAGCAGTCCCCGGACAGGGGGCCACGAGCAGTACTTC
j_call: TRBJ2-7
cdr3_length: 14
d_call: TRBD1
v_call: TRBV6-5
clone_size: .

cdr3_aa: CASSGHGSAIMNTEAFF
cdr3_nt: TGTGCCAGCAGTGGCCACGGTTCAGCGATCATGAACACTGAAGCTTTCTTT
j_call: TRBJ1-1
cdr3_length: 17
d_call: .
v_call: TRBV6-1
clone_size: .

cdr3_aa: CASSRGQGAYGYTF
cdr3_nt: TGTGCCAGCAGCCGTGGACAGGGGGCTTATGGCTACACCTTC
j_call: TRBJ1-2
cdr3_length: 14
d_call: TRBD1
v_call: TRBV7-9
clone_size: .

cdr3_aa: CASSPPGGWGPMNTEAFF
cdr3_nt: TGTGCCAGCTCACCACCGGGGGGGTGGGGTCCGATGAACACTGAAGCTTTCTTT
j_call: TRBJ1-1
cdr3_length: 18
d_call: .
v_call: TRBV18
clone_size: .

cdr3_aa: CASSVRTSYDEQFF
cdr3_nt: TGTGCCAGCAGCGTGCGAACTAGCTACGATGAGCAGTTCTTC
j_call: TRBJ2-1
cdr3_length: 14
d_call: .
v_call: TRBV9
clone_size: once

cdr3_aa: CASSPPGQGAEAFF
cdr3_nt: TGTGCCAGCAGTCCCCCGGGACAGGGGGCTGAAGCTTTCTTT
j_call: TRBJ1-1
cdr3_length: 14
d_call: TRBD1
v_call: TRBV6-5
clone_size: .

cdr3_aa: CASSFGVTEAFF
cdr3_nt: TGTGCCAGCAGCTTCGGGGTCACTGAAGCTTTCTTT
j_call: TRBJ1-1
cdr3_length: 12
d_call: .
v_call: TRBV11-2
clone_size: .

cdr3_aa: CASSQDGTSGRAGETQYF
cdr3_nt: TGTGCCAGCAGCCAAGACGGGACTAGCGGGAGGGCCGGGGAGACCCAGTACTTC
j_call: TRBJ2-5
cdr3_length: 18
d_call: TRBD2
v_call: TRBV4-2
clone_size: .

cdr3_aa: CASSMGRGYGYTF
cdr3_nt: TGTGCCAGTAGTATGGGCAGGGGATACGGCTACACCTTC
j_call: TRBJ1-2
cdr3_length: 13
d_call: .
v_call: TRBV19
clone_size: .

cdr3_aa: CASSLGQGGLNTEAFF
cdr3_nt: TGCGCCAGCAGCTTGGGCCAGGGTGGGTTAAACACTGAAGCTTTCTTT
j_call: TRBJ1-1
cdr3_length: 16
d_call: .
v_call: TRBV5-1
clone_size: .

cdr3_aa: CAISDRDFNEKLFF
cdr3_nt: TGTGCCATCAGTGACAGGGACTTTAATGAAAAACTGTTTTTT
j_call: TRBJ1-4
cdr3_length: 14
d_call: .
v_call: TRBV10-3
clone_size: .

cdr3_aa: CASSQSRLMNTEAFF
cdr3_nt: TGCGCCAGCAGCCAATCCAGACTCATGAACACTGAAGCTTTCTTT
j_call: TRBJ1-1
cdr3_length: 15
d_call: .
v_call: TRBV4-3
clone_size: .

cdr3_aa: CSVAGSAGTGGGYTF
cdr3_nt: TGCAGCGTTGCCGGGTCTGCCGGGACAGGGGGGGGCTACACCTTC
j_call: TRBJ1-2
cdr3_length: 15
d_call: TRBD1
v_call: TRBV29-1
clone_size: .

cdr3_aa: CAWNDRSGEQFF
cdr3_nt: TGTGCCTGGAATGATAGGTCAGGTGAGCAGTTCTTC
j_call: TRBJ2-1
cdr3_length: 12
d_call: .
v_call: TRBV30
clone_size: few

cdr3_aa: CASSLPRGPDSPLHF
cdr3_nt: TGTGCCAGCAGTCTGCCCAGGGGGCCCGATTCACCCCTCCACTTT
j_call: TRBJ1-6
cdr3_length: 15
d_call: TRBD1
v_call: TRBV6-5
clone_size: .

cdr3_aa: CASSLDEGAGDYEQYF
cdr3_nt: TGTGCCAGCAGCTTAGACGAGGGGGCGGGCGACTACGAGCAGTACTTC
j_call: TRBJ2-7
cdr3_length: 16
d_call: TRBD1
v_call: TRBV7-2
clone_size: .

cdr3_aa: CASRRNTGELFF
cdr3_nt: TGTGCCAGCAGGCGAAACACCGGGGAGCTGTTTTTT
j_call: TRBJ2-2
cdr3_length: 12
d_call: .
v_call: TRBV12-3/TRBV12-4
clone_size: .

cdr3_aa: CASSPDRTFGLSYGYTF
cdr3_nt: TGTGCCAGTAGCCCTGACAGGACCTTCGGACTTAGCTATGGCTACACCTTC
j_call: TRBJ1-2
cdr3_length: 17
d_call: .
v_call: TRBV19
clone_size: .

cdr3_aa: CASSSRGWYGYTF
cdr3_nt: TGTGCCAGCAGTTCAAGGGGGTGGTACGGCTACACCTTC
j_call: TRBJ1-2
cdr3_length: 13
d_call: .
v_call: TRBV6-2/TRBV6-3
clone_size: once

cdr3_aa: CASSLDGGGELFF
cdr3_nt: TGCGCCAGCAGCTTGGATGGCGGCGGGGAGCTGTTTTTT
j_call: TRBJ2-2
cdr3_length: 13
d_call: .
v_call: TRBV5-1
clone_size: .

cdr3_aa: CASSQRLAGGQNSNEQFF
cdr3_nt: TGTGCCAGCAGCCAGAGACTAGCGGGAGGTCAAAATAGCAATGAGCAGTTCTTC
j_call: TRBJ2-1
cdr3_length: 18
d_call: TRBD2
v_call: TRBV7-9
clone_size: .

cdr3_aa: CASSPGQGDLYGYTF
cdr3_nt: TGTGCCAGCTCACCCGGACAGGGGGACCTCTATGGCTACACCTTC
j_call: TRBJ1-2
cdr3_length: 15
d_call: TRBD1
v_call: TRBV18
clone_size: .

cdr3_aa: CAWSSGVAYNSPLHF
cdr3_nt: TGTGCCTGGAGCTCAGGGGTGGCCTATAATTCACCCCTCCACTTT
j_call: TRBJ1-6
cdr3_length: 15
d_call: .
v_call: TRBV30
clone_size: .

cdr3_aa: CASSVGGGMSNQPQHF
cdr3_nt: TGTGCCAGTAGTGTCGGGGGAGGGATGAGCAATCAGCCCCAGCATTTT
j_call: TRBJ1-5
cdr3_length: 16
d_call: .
v_call: TRBV19
clone_size: .

cdr3_aa: CASSPRTGSNYGYTF
cdr3_nt: TGTGCCAGCAGCCCTCGGACAGGCTCCAACTATGGCTACACCTTC
j_call: TRBJ1-2
cdr3_length: 15
d_call: TRBD1
v_call: TRBV3-1/TRBV3-2
clone_size: .

cdr3_aa: CASSQTGQETQYF
cdr3_nt: TGTGCCAGCAGCCAGACAGGGCAAGAGACCCAGTACTTC
j_call: TRBJ2-5
cdr3_length: 13
d_call: TRBD1
v_call: TRBV7-7
clone_size: few

cdr3_aa: CASSQRTSGAYNEQFF
cdr3_nt: TGCGCCAGCAGCCAACGGACTAGCGGGGCCTACAATGAGCAGTTCTTC
j_call: TRBJ2-1
cdr3_length: 16
d_call: TRBD2
v_call: TRBV4-3
clone_size: .

cdr3_aa: CSVGTPLGAGPLEAFF
cdr3_nt: TGCAGCGTTGGTACCCCGTTGGGAGCGGGCCCGCTTGAAGCTTTCTTT
j_call: TRBJ1-1
cdr3_length: 16
d_call: .
v_call: TRBV29-1
clone_size: .

cdr3_aa: CASSEGPLGSYEQYF
cdr3_nt: TGTGCCAGCAGTGAGGGTCCCCTCGGGTCCTACGAGCAGTACTTC
j_call: TRBJ2-7
cdr3_length: 15
d_call: .
v_call: TRBV25-1
clone_size: few